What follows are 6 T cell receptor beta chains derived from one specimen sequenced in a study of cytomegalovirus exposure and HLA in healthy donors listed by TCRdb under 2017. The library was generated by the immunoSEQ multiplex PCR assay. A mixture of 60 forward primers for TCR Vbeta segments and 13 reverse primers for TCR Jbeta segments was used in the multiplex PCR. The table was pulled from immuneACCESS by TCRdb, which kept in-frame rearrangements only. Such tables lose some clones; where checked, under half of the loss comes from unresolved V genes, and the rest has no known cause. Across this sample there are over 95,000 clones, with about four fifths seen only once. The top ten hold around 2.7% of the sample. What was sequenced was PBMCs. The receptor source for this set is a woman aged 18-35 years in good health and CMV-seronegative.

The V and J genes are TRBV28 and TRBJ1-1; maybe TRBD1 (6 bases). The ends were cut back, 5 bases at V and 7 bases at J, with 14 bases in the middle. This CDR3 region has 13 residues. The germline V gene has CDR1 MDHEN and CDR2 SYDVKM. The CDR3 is CASSQHRVSEAFF. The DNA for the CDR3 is TGTGCCAGCAGTCAGCACAGGGTGAGTGAAGCTTTCTTT.

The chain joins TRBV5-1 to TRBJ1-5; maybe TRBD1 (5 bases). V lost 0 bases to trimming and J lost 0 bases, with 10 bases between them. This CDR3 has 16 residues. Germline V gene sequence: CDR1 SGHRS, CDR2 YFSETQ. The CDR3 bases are TGCGCCAGCAGCTTGGGAGACAGTAATAGCAATCAGCCCCAGCATTTT. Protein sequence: CASSLGDSNSNQPQHF.

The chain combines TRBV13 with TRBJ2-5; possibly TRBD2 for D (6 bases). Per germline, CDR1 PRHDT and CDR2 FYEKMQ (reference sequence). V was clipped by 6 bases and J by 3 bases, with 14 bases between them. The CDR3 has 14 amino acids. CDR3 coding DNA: TGTGCCAGCAGTTCAGGACTACCTGAAGAGACCCAGTACTTC. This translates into CASSSGLPEETQYF.

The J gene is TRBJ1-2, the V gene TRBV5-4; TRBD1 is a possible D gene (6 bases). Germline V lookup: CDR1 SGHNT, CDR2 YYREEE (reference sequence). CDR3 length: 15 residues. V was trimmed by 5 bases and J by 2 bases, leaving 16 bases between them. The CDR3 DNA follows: TGTGCCAGCAGATCCCGTCGGACAGAGAACTATGGCTACACCTTC. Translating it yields CASRSRRTENYGYTF.

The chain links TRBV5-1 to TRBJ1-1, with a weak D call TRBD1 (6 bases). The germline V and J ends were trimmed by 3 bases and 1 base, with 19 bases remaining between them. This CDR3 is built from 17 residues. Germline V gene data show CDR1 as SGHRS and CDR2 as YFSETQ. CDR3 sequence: CASSWGGTSAANTEAFF. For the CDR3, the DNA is TGCGCCAGCAGCTGGGGGGGGACAAGCGCCGCGAACACTGAAGCTTTCTTT.

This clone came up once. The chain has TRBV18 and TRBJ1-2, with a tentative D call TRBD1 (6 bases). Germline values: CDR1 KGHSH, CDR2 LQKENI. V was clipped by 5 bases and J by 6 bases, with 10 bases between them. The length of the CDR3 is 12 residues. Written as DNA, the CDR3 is TGTGCCAGCTCAGGGGCAGGGGATGGCTACACCTTC. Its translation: CASSGAGDGYTF.